The next 32 T cell receptor beta chains were all read from a single sample in a study of blood T cells in healthy people across ages. The second PCR ran roughly 7 to 12 cycles with a sample-barcoded 5' primer and J-beta primers. MiXCR was run by TCRdb on the 5' RACE reads, yielding one entry per CDR3 protein. The table shows some 900,000 distinct CDR3 sequences, with around 48% occurring only once. Specimen: blood. The receptors were gathered from a man aged 25 to 40 in good health.

Concerning this clonotype itself: The junction and the germline gene differ at one end; a read error may be behind it. The V gene is TRBV6-1, the J gene TRBJ1-6, with D maybe TRBD1 (6 bases). The CDR3 runs 16 residues. Germline loops: CDR1 MNHNS, CDR2 SASEGT. CDR3 sequence (DNA): TGTGCCTGCAGTGAACAAGGGGGGATCAACAATTCACCCCTCCACTTT. It encodes CACSEQGGINNSPLHF.

Only one count was recorded for this clonotype. The chain has TRBV9 and TRBJ2-7; D call uncertain. Germline-derived CDR1 and CDR2 are SGDLS and YYNGEE. This CDR3 region has 14 residues. V lost 6 bases and J 3 bases, leaving 16 bases between the germline ends. The chain's CDR3 is CASTLGLLDYEQYF. The CDR3 nucleotides read TGTGCCAGCACCCTGGGCCTCCTGGACTACGAGCAGTACTTC.

J is TRBJ1-1 and V is TRBV7-8, with a tentative D call TRBD1 (6 bases). V was trimmed by 5 bases and J by 1 base, leaving 14 bases between them. CDR1 and CDR2 from the germline V gene are SGHVS and FQNEAQ. This CDR3 contains 15 residues. The CDR3 region has the DNA TGTGCCAGCAGCAGACAGACAGGCCAGAACACTGAAGCTTTCTTT. Protein sequence: CASSRQTGQNTEAFF. Variable domain in full (rest from reference TRBV7-8 and TRBJ1-1): GAGVSQSPRYKVAKRGQDVALRCDPISGHVSLFWYQQALGQGPEFLTYFQNEAQLDKSGLPSDRFFAERPEGSVSTLKIQRTQQEDSAVYLCASSRQTGQNTEAFFGQGTRLTVV.

This chain connects TRBV7-2 to TRBJ2-7, with no clear D. The V gene's germline CDR1 is SGHTA and CDR2 FQGNSA. The CDR3 sequence is 14 residues long. The V end lost 5 bases, the J end lost 2 bases, and 13 bases lay between the germline ends. CDR3 loop: CASSLRADAYEQYF. As DNA, the CDR3 is TGTGCCAGCAGCCTAAGAGCAGATGCCTACGAGCAGTACTTC.

The chain employs TRBV3-1 and TRBJ2-4; D possibly matches TRBD1 or TRBD2 (6 bases each). Germline CDR1 and CDR2: LGHDT and YNNKEL (reference sequence). The V and J ends lost 1 base and 13 bases respectively, with 17 bases between them. The CDR3 is made up of 14 amino acids. CDR3 DNA sequence: TGTGCCAGCAGCCAAGCTCCGGGGGCCTACGCGCAGTACTTC. Amino acids: CASSQAPGAYAQYF.

In its sample, this clonotype was seen a few times. V is TRBV2 and J is TRBJ2-3; tentative D call: TRBD2 (6 bases). The CDR3 covers 14 residues. In germline, CDR1 is SNHLY, CDR2 FYNNEI. The germline V and J ends were trimmed by 1 base and 8 bases, with 13 bases remaining between them. CDR3 in DNA: TGTGCCAGCAGTGAAGGGATAGCGGAGGGTACGCAGTATTTT. Amino acids: CASSEGIAEGTQYF. Variable domain in full (rest from reference TRBV2 and TRBJ2-3): EPEVTQTPSHQVTQMGQEVILRCVPISNHLYFYWYRQILGQKVEFLVSFYNNEISEKSEIFDDQFSVERPDGSNFTLKIRSTKLEDSAMYFCASSEGIAEGTQYFGPGTRLTVL.

The chain carries TRBV4-1 and TRBJ2-6, with unresolved D. Germline values: CDR1 MGHRA, CDR2 YSYEKL. The CDR3 covers 18 residues. V lost 2 bases and J lost 0, with 14 bases in between. The CDR3 loop reads CASSQPPYAISGANVLTF. The DNA for the CDR3 is TGCGCCAGCAGCCAACCCCCCTATGCAATCTCTGGGGCCAACGTCCTGACTTTC.

This clonotype appeared a few times. The rearrangement joins TRBV12-3 or TRBV12-4 to TRBJ2-1; 9 nucleotides match TRBD1. Trimming cost V 5 bases and J 7 bases; bases outside gene matches: 9. This CDR3 comprises 15 residues. CDR3 amino acids: CASSPDRGFGNEQFF. CDR3 DNA sequence: TGTGCCAGCAGTCCGGACAGGGGATTTGGGAATGAGCAGTTCTTC.

A word on this clonotype: A much larger clonotype is one base distant, so this may be a read error. The rearrangement links TRBV6-2 or TRBV6-3 to TRBJ2-7; D tentatively fits TRBD1 or TRBD2 (6 bases each). CDR1 and CDR2 from the germline V gene are MNHEY and SVGEGT. This CDR3 has 14 residues. CDR3 bases: TGTGTCAGCAGGTTAGGGGGGACTTTCTACGAGCAGTACTTC. This gives the protein CVSRLGGTFYEQYF.

The chain carries TRBV20-1 and TRBJ2-6, with 9 bases aligning to TRBD1. Germline CDR1 is DFQATT and CDR2 is SNEGSKA (reference sequence). J was trimmed by 0 bases and V by 2 bases; bases with no gene match: 11. This CDR3 spans 19 amino acids. The CDR3 sequence is CSARLTTGQGTSGANVLTF. The CDR3, as DNA: TGCAGTGCTAGACTGACGACGGGACAGGGAACCTCTGGGGCCAACGTCCTGACTTTC.

This clonotype was seen a few times. The chain uses TRBV9 and TRBJ1-3; D not certain. Trimming cost V 4 bases and J 4 bases, with 15 bases left between them. Germline-derived CDR1 and CDR2 are SGDLS and YYNGEE. The CDR3 length is 15 residues. In DNA form, the CDR3 reads TGTGCCAGCAGCCCAGACGGGTTCGGGGGAAACACCATATATTTT. Protein sequence: CASSPDGFGGNTIYF.

The V call is TRBV27, the J call TRBJ1-5; 7 bases are a match to TRBD1. The germline gives CDR1 MNHEY, CDR2 SMNVEV (reference sequence). Trimming at V came to 10 bases and at J to 4 bases, leaving 7 bases not matched to a gene. The CDR3 totals 13 residues. CDR3 in amino acids: CATQGGSNQPQHF. CDR3 DNA sequence: TGTGCCACTCAGGGGGGTTCAAATCAGCCCCAGCATTTT.

The CDR3 DNA follows: TGCAGTGCTAAGGGGGAGGGATCGGGAAAACTGTTTTTT. This sequence encodes CSAKGEGSGKLFF. The V call is TRBV20-1, the J call TRBJ1-4, with D possibly matching TRBD1 (6 bases). With 4 bases removed from V and 10 bases from J, the gap between germline ends came to 16 bases. Germline-derived CDR1 and CDR2 are DFQATT and SNEGSKA (reference sequence). CDR3 length: 13 residues.

The gene calls are TRBV12-3 or TRBV12-4 and TRBJ1-1, with D perhaps matching TRBD1 (6 bases). This CDR3 is 17 amino acids long. V was clipped by 6 bases and J by 3 bases, with 23 bases between them. CDR3 bases: TGTGCCAGCAGCCCCAGCGCGTGGACGCCAGGGGACACTGAAGCTTTCTTT. This encodes CASSPSAWTPGDTEAFF.

This sequence joins TRBV5-5 and TRBJ1-2; D is unresolved. CDR1 is SGHKS and CDR2 is YYEKEE in the germline V gene (reference sequence). The CDR3 has 15 amino acids. V was clipped by 0 bases and J by 0 bases, with 9 bases between them. CDR3 residues: CASSLGRLANYGYTF. The CDR3 DNA follows: TGTGCCAGCAGCTTGGGCAGACTCGCTAACTATGGCTACACCTTC.

V and J are TRBV3-1 and TRBJ2-1, with 10 bases identical to TRBD2. The CDR3 covers 14 residues. V gave up 5 bases and J gave up 5 bases; unmatched junction bases: 3. Per germline, CDR1 LGHDT and CDR2 YNNKEL (reference sequence). The CDR3 DNA reads TGTGCCAGCAGCTGGACTAGCGGCGACAATGAGCAGTTCTTC. It translates to CASSWTSGDNEQFF.

The V call is TRBV10-3, the J call TRBJ2-7; 11 nucleotides agree with TRBD1. The DNA end is more similar to TRBJ2-5, so the J call may be wrong. Germline V lookup: CDR1 ENHRY, CDR2 SYGVKD. CDR3 size: 16 residues. The CDR3 here is CAISDGDRGYFETQYF. In DNA, the CDR3 is TGTGCCATCAGTGATGGGGACAGGGGGTACTTTGAGACCCAGTACTTC.

The chain is built from TRBV6-1 and TRBJ1-2; D is possibly TRBD1 (5 bases). The V gene's germline CDR1 is MNHNS and CDR2 SASEGT. V lost 5 bases to trimming and J lost 4 bases, with 11 bases between them. The CDR3 is made up of 13 amino acids. The CDR3 protein is CASSMTAGYGYTF. The CDR3 DNA follows: TGTGCCAGCAGTATGACAGCGGGCTATGGCTACACCTTC.

This clonotype was counted a few times. This rearrangement joins TRBV7-9 to TRBJ1-6, with D perhaps matching TRBD1 (6 bases). Germline CDR1 is SEHNR and CDR2 is FQNEAQ (reference sequence). Trimming stripped 3 bases from V and 7 bases from J, with 13 bases between. The CDR3 is 15 residues long. As DNA, the CDR3 is TGTGCCAGCAGCTTCGCAGGGGCTATGAATTCACCCCTCCACTTT. The encoded protein is CASSFAGAMNSPLHF.

The V call is TRBV20-1, the J call TRBJ2-1, with TRBD1 identical over 7 bases. The CDR3 is made up of 11 amino acids. V shed 8 bases, J shed 16 bases, and the junction held 14 bases outside the gene matches. CDR1 is DFQATT and CDR2 is SNEGSKA in the germline V gene (reference sequence). CDR3 protein: CSTRRDRILFF. CDR3 coding DNA: TGCAGTACCCGAAGGGACAGAATTCTCTTCTTC.

The chain links TRBV5-6 to TRBJ2-4, with TRBD2 matching over 13 bases. V shed 4 bases, J shed 1 base, and the junction held 5 bases outside the gene matches. Germline loops: CDR1 SGHDT, CDR2 YYEEEE. The length of the CDR3 is 17 residues. CDR3 DNA: TGTGCCAGCAGCCCGACTAGCGGGGGGCTCGCCAAAAACATTCAGTACTTC. Amino acid sequence: CASSPTSGGLAKNIQYF.

The rearrangement links TRBV6-4 to TRBJ1-1; tentatively, D is TRBD1 (5 bases). The CDR3 has 16 residues. The germline V gene has CDR1 MRHNA and CDR2 SNTAGT. V lost 0 bases and J lost 5, with 16 bases in between. This CDR3 reads CASSDSIGGRWTEAFF. In DNA, the CDR3 is TGTGCCAGCAGTGACTCCATTGGGGGGAGATGGACTGAAGCTTTCTTT.

V usage is TRBV6-5 and J usage is TRBJ2-1; a weak D match, TRBD2 (5 bases). Germline CDR1 is MNHEY and CDR2 is SVGAGI. The CDR3 consists of 14 residues. V lost 5 bases and J 7 bases, leaving 15 bases between the germline ends. CDR3 DNA sequence: TGTGCCAGCAGTGCGGGTACCAGTCTAAATGAGCAGTTCTTC. Amino acid sequence: CASSAGTSLNEQFF.

Worth noting for this clonotype: A much larger clone lies a single base off, so this may be a read error. CDR3 bases: TGTGCCACCAGTGGAGGTGTTGAACGCTCGGCCAAAAACATTCAGTACTTC. Its protein product is CATSGGVERSAKNIQYF. The rearrangement uses TRBV24-1 and TRBJ2-4; no clear D. Trimming stripped 5 bases from V and 1 base from J, with 17 bases between. The CDR3 consists of 17 residues. Germline V gives CDR1 KGHDR, CDR2 SFDVKD.

This clonotype appeared a few times. The rearrangement joins TRBV6-1 to TRBJ2-7; no reliable D call. Per the germline V gene, CDR1 is MNHNS and CDR2 is SASEGT. CDR3 size: 13 residues. V was pared by 3 bases and J by 1 base, with 7 bases between. CDR3 sequence reads: CASSDALSYEQYF. CDR3 sequence (DNA): TGTGCCAGCAGTGACGCGCTTTCCTACGAGCAGTACTTC.

The chain couples TRBV7-6 to TRBJ2-7; D is ambiguous. V lost 0 bases, J lost 7 bases, and 10 bases lay in between. The CDR3 covers 13 residues. Germline V lookup: CDR1 SGHVS, CDR2 FNYEAQ. The CDR3 DNA reads as TGTGCCAGCAGCTTAGCGGTCAACAATGAGCAGTACTTC. Its translation is CASSLAVNNEQYF.

The rearrangement uses TRBV9 and TRBJ1-1; D remains ambiguous. Germline loops: CDR1 SGDLS, CDR2 YYNGEE. The CDR3 loop spans 13 amino acids. Trimming pared 0 bases from V and 4 bases from J, leaving 7 bases between. The CDR3 region has the DNA TGTGCCAGCAGCGTAGGTTGGATCACTGAAGCTTTCTTT. It codes for CASSVGWITEAFF.

The chain has TRBV7-2 and TRBJ2-2; 8 positions agree with TRBD1. The ends lost 4 bases at V and 4 bases at J; junction bases unmatched: 8. This CDR3 comprises 16 residues. CDR1 is SGHTA and CDR2 is FQGNSA in the germline V gene. CDR3 region: CASSSRTGRSTGELFF. The CDR3 bases are TGTGCCAGCAGCTCCAGGACAGGGAGGAGCACCGGGGAGCTGTTTTTT.

The CDR3 sequence is CASGTLAQVVDTQYF. The CDR3 DNA is TGTGCCAGTGGGACCCTAGCGCAGGTAGTGGATACGCAGTATTTT. The chain employs TRBV28 and TRBJ2-3; possibly TRBD2 for D (6 bases). CDR3 length: 15 amino acids. The germline V and J ends were trimmed by 9 bases and 6 bases, with 22 bases remaining between them. The V gene's germline CDR1 is MDHEN and CDR2 SYDVKM.

The gene calls are TRBV25-1 and TRBJ2-5; D gene unclear. The DNA matches TRBJ2-7 better at its end, which makes the J call doubtful. The CDR3 loop spans 14 amino acids. Germline lookup yields CDR1 MGHDK and CDR2 SYGVNS. CDR3 in amino acids: CASSEVGLSYEQYF. CDR3 DNA sequence: TGTGCCAGCAGTGAGGTGGGCCTCTCCTACGAGCAGTACTTC.

This clonotype was observed a few times. The chain is built from TRBV5-1 and TRBJ2-7; 7 bases align to TRBD2. Germline V gene lookup returns CDR1 SGHRS and CDR2 YFSETQ. The CDR3 has 14 residues. The V gene end was trimmed by 0 bases and the J gene end by 6 bases; junction bases not matched to a gene: 6. CDR3 amino acids: CASSLVSGEGEQYF. CDR3 sequence (DNA): TGCGCCAGCAGCTTGGTATCCGGGGAGGGCGAGCAGTACTTC.

This clonotype occurred a few times. J is TRBJ2-3 and V is TRBV20-1; no firm D call. Germline-derived CDR1 and CDR2 are DFQATT and SNEGSKA (reference sequence). CDR3 size: 14 residues. V dropped 2 bases and J dropped 1 base, with 10 bases sitting between them. CDR3 residues: CSARIPPGTDTQYF. The CDR3 DNA sequence: TGCAGTGCTAGAATCCCCCCCGGCACAGATACGCAGTATTTT.